This is a list of T cell receptor beta chains from one sample in a study of cytomegalovirus exposure and HLA in healthy donors. The protocol was immunoSEQ multiplex PCR, while the TCRdb copy is restricted to in-frame clones and leaves out a portion. This sample carries 200,000 or so clones, roughly 80% of them seen once, and the ten largest clones take approximately 0.22%. The sequenced material came from PBMCs. Receptors originate from a girl aged 2 to 9 in good health and CMV-seronegative. CDR3s include the opening cysteine and the closing phenylalanine or tryptophan. Size tells how often a clone was seen (once, few, many) or the class of an expanded clone, and some rows leave it out.

TRBV5-4	TRBJ2-5	-	CASSRAQSGLALETQYF
TRBV4-2	TRBJ1-1	few	CASSQDRRFGAFF
TRBV4-2	TRBJ2-2	-	CASSQLSLTSGGDGELFF
TRBV27	TRBJ1-1	-	CASSSPRQYNTEAFF
TRBV5-6	TRBJ1-2	-	CASSLAGTRYGYTF
TRBV10-1	TRBJ2-3	-	CASSPGGDTQYF
TRBV13	TRBJ2-7	-	CASSFFVRLADSSYEQYF
TRBV5-1	TRBJ1-6	-	CASSPDPGQKNSPLHF
TRBV28	TRBJ2-1	once	CASARGDRANNEQFF
TRBV28	TRBJ2-7	-	CASSDSALSYEQYF
TRBV4-2	TRBJ2-1	few	CASRQGLYSGGGNEQFF
TRBV5-4	TRBJ2-7	-	CASSSGHEQYF
TRBV7-9	TRBJ1-6	-	CASSLDRESPLHF
TRBV28	TRBJ2-3	-	CASLAGATDTQYF
TRBV6-5	TRBJ1-2	-	CASSFLRELNGYTF
TRBV19	TRBJ2-1	-	CASSRSRGSPHNEQFF
TRBV2	TRBJ2-3	-	CASRPTSGGKADTQYF
TRBV5-1	TRBJ2-1	once	CASSFRDRGFDEQFF
TRBV12-5	TRBJ2-7	-	CASGGTGLLVEQYF
TRBV15	TRBJ1-2	-	CATSRDLGAQGYTF
TRBV6-5	TRBJ2-7	-	CASSSPSGEQYF
TRBV6-1	TRBJ1-2	-	CASRGRDSYGYTF
TRBV6-1	TRBJ1-1	once	CASSERQGMNTEAFF
TRBV10-2	TRBJ2-7	-	CASIGGTYEQYF
TRBV7-2	TRBJ1-2	-	CASSFSTF
TRBV7-9	TRBJ1-4	-	CASRTTGGGEKLFF
TRBV29-1	TRBJ1-1	-	CSVEVSGQVNTEAFF
TRBV28	TRBJ2-7	-	CASRLGTPYEQYF